The 3 T cell receptor beta chains below come from one sample, sequenced in a study of graft-versus-host responses after intestinal transplantation. The method was immunoSEQ multiplex PCR; TCRdb's version includes in-frame clones alone and lacks a portion of them. Among tens of thousands of clones listed, roughly 92% were seen once. Antigens for these TCRs are unknown. Specimen: unstimulated CD4+ T cells sorted from spleen or lymph node cells, collected before intestinal transplant. The receptors were gathered from a human donor who received an intestinal transplant.

The genes are TRBV6-1 and TRBJ2-5, with D tentatively TRBD2 (5 bases). The CDR3 loop spans 11 amino acids. Germline-derived CDR1 and CDR2 are MNHNS and SASEGT. V lost 6 bases and J 5 bases, leaving 7 bases between the germline ends. This chain's CDR3 is CASSERETQYF. As DNA, the CDR3 is TGTGCCAGCAGCGAGCGGGAGACCCAGTACTTC.

This chain connects TRBV15 to TRBJ1-5, with D perhaps TRBD1 (6 bases). Per germline, CDR1 LNHNV and CDR2 YYDKDF (reference sequence). V gave up 0 bases and J gave up 6 bases, with 12 bases separating them. CDR3 length: 15 residues. The CDR3 sequence is CATSRDLFRGQPQHF. The CDR3, as DNA: TGTGCCACCAGCAGAGATCTTTTCAGGGGTCAGCCCCAGCATTTT.

The rearrangement joins TRBV25-1 to TRBJ2-5; 9 bases agree with TRBD1. J gave up 3 bases and V 1 base, and 0 bases lay outside the gene matches. CDR3 length: 14 residues. Germline CDR1 MGHDK, CDR2 SYGVNS. CDR3 nucleotides: TGTGCCAGCAGTGAATGGACAGGGGAAGAGACCCAGTACTTC. Encoded protein: CASSEWTGEETQYF.